The entry below gives a single TCR beta chain sequence along with its context. The antigen remains unidentified. The source of the sample is a study of cytomegalovirus exposure and HLA in healthy donors. Study-wide findings and caveats: Reports credit the classifier with highly specific, highly sensitive diagnosis of cytomegalovirus status. The investigators catalogued some 150 TCR beta chains as cytomegalovirus-associated. Subsequent analysis revealed that first-cohort TCR clusters tended to co-occur in the approximately 120 validation repertoires.

The donors belonged to the roughly 110-subject validation cohort, separate from the 666-subject first cohort. The germline CDR1 and CDR2 sequences are MDHEN and SYDVKM. Deletions cut 5 bases from V and 13 bases from J, with 15 bases between. This CDR3 comprises 12 residues. Clones were read by immunoSEQ multiplex PCR, and TCRdb kept only the in-frame ones, dropping some. Of tens of thousands of clones in the sample, around 97% were seen once. The sample comprised PBMCs. The rearrangement uses TRBV28 and TRBJ2-1; D is unresolved. The receptor was isolated from a man aged 25-45 years in good health and CMV-seropositive. As DNA, the CDR3 is TGTGCCAGCAGTCCCCTAGGCCGGTTCCAGTTCTTC. Translation: CASSPLGRFQFF.